One and the same sample provided the 5 T cell receptor beta chains below, sequenced in a study of glioma-infiltrating T cells (dated by TCRdb to 2016 to 2017). Sequencing was carried out with an Illumina MiSeq. TCR alpha and beta CDR3 regions were amplified with the iRepertoire nested amplicon-rescue multiplex PCR (arm-PCR) platform from RNA. TCRdb reprocessing: public reads trimmed at Q25 with fastp, clones called with MiXCR, in-frame beta chains kept. Rows with one shared CDR3 protein collapse into an entry with the most common genes and DNA. The sample data list 150,000 to 200,000 distinct CDR3 sequences, and around 42% of these were observed just once. Roughly 5.4% of the sample goes to the ten largest clones. The specimen sequenced was glioma tissue, nonneoplastic brain tissue, or PBMCs (not recorded which). These TCRs come from a human donor with low-grade glioma or glioblastoma, undergoing nonglioma brain surgery, or in good health (not recorded which).

This clonotype was detected ten times or more. V gene TRBV29-1 combines with J gene TRBJ2-1; D is perhaps TRBD1 (5 bases). Germline V gene data show CDR1 as SQVTM and CDR2 as ANQGSEA. The CDR3 has 12 residues. With 4 bases removed from V and 4 bases from J, the gap between germline ends came to 8 bases. The DNA for the CDR3 is TGCAGCGTTGTGGCAGGGTACAATGAGCAGTTCTTC. This sequence encodes CSVVAGYNEQFF.

CDR3 DNA sequence: TGTGCCAGCATCTCCACCAGCTCAACTAATGAAAAACTGTTTTTT. It encodes CASISTSSTNEKLFF. The chain couples TRBV7-2 to TRBJ1-4; unclear D gene. Germline values: CDR1 SGHTA, CDR2 FQGNSA. Trimming cost V 7 bases and J 0 bases, with 12 bases left between them. This CDR3 region has 15 residues.

V is TRBV5-6 and J is TRBJ1-6, with D unclear. The CDR3 contains 13 residues. Trimming left V 2 bases short and J 5 bases short, with 5 bases between. The germline CDR1 and CDR2 sequences are SGHDT and YYEEEE. CDR3 amino acids: CASSFTDNSPLHF. DNA for the CDR3: TGTGCCAGCAGCTTCACAGATAATTCACCCCTCCACTTT.

There are many counts of this clonotype. This chain uses TRBV2 with TRBJ2-1; D is ambiguous. Looked up from germline, CDR1 is SNHLY and CDR2 is FYNNEI. The CDR3 length is 13 residues. The V end was cut by 4 bases, the J end by 4 bases, with 8 bases between. The CDR3 DNA reads TGTGCCAGCAGTGTAGTCAGTTACAATGAGCAGTTCTTC. Translation gives CASSVVSYNEQFF.

This chain uses TRBV20-1 with TRBJ2-1; maybe TRBD1 (6 bases). CDR1 DFQATT and CDR2 SNEGSKA come from the germline V gene (reference sequence). V was trimmed by 3 bases and J by 10 bases, leaving 22 bases between them. The CDR3 spans 15 residues. The chain's CDR3 is CSARTGLVQSYEQFF. The CDR3 coding sequence is TGCAGTGCTAGGACAGGTCTAGTACAGAGCTACGAGCAGTTCTTC.